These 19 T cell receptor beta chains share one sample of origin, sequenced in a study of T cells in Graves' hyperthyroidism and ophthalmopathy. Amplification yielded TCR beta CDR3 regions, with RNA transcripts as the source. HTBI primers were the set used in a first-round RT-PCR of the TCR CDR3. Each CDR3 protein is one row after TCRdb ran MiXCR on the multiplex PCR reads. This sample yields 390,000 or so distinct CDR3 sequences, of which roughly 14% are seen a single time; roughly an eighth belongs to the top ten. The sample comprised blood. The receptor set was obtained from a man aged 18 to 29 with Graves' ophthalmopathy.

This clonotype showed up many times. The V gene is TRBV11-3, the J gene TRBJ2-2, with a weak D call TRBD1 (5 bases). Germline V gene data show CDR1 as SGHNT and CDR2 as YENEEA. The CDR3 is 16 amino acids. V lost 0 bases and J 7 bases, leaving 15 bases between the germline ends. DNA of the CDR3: TGTGCCAGCAGCTTAGATGGCGGAAGGGGCCGCGGGGAGCTGTTTTTT. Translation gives CASSLDGGRGRGELFF.

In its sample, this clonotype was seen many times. The CDR3 region has the DNA TGTGCCAGCAGCTTAGTTGGTAGGTGGGGGGATGAGCAGTTCTTC. Its protein product is CASSLVGRWGDEQFF. This chain uses TRBV7-3 with TRBJ2-1; D might be TRBD2 (6 bases). The V gene lost 2 bases and the J gene lost 8 bases, with 16 bases spanning the gap. CDR3 length equals 15 residues. CDR1 and CDR2 from the germline V gene are SGHTA and FQGTGA. The full variable domain, in which reference TRBV7-3 and TRBJ2-1 provide the parts outside the CDR3, is GAGVSQTPSNKVTEKGKYVELRCDPISGHTALYWYRQSLGQGPEFLIYFQGTGAADDSGLPNDRFFAVRPEGSVSTLKIQRTERGDSAVYLCASSLVGRWGDEQFFGPGTRLTVL.

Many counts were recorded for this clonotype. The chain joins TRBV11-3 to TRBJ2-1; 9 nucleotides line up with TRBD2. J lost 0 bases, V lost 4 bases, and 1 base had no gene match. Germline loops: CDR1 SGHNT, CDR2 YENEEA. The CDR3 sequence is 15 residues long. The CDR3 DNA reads TGTGCCAGCAGCTCTAGCGGGGCCTCCTACAATGAGCAGTTCTTC. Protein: CASSSSGASYNEQFF.

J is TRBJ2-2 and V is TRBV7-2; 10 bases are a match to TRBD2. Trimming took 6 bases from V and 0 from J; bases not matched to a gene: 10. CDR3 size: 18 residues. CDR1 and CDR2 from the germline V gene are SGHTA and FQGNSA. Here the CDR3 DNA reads TGTGCCAGCAGGAAAGGACTAGCGGTACCCGCGAACACCGGGGAGCTGTTTTTT. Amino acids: CASRKGLAVPANTGELFF.

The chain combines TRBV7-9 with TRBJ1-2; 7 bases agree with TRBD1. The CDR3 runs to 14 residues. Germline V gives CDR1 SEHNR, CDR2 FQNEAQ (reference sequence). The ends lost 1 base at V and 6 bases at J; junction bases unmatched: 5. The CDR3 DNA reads TGTGCCAGCAGCTTAGGGCAGGGGGGAAATGGCTACACCTTC. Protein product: CASSLGQGGNGYTF. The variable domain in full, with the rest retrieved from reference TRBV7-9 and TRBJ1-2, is DTGVSQNPRHKITKRGQNVTFRCDPISEHNRLYWYRQTLGQGPEFLTYFQNEAQLEKSRLLSDRFSAERPKGSFSTLEIQRTEQGDSAMYLCASSLGQGGNGYTFGSGTRLTVV.

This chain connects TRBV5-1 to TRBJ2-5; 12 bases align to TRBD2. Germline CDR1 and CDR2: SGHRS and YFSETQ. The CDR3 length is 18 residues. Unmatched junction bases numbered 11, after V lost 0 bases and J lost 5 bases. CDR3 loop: CASSLAPSGRARWETQYF. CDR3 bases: TGCGCCAGCAGCTTGGCCCCTAGCGGGAGGGCCCGATGGGAGACCCAGTACTTC.

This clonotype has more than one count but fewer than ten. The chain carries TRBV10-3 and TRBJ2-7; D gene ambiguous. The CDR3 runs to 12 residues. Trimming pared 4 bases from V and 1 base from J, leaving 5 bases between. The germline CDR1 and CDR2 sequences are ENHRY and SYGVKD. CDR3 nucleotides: TGTGCCATCAGTGGGCAATCCTACGAGCAGTACTTC. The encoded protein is CAISGQSYEQYF.

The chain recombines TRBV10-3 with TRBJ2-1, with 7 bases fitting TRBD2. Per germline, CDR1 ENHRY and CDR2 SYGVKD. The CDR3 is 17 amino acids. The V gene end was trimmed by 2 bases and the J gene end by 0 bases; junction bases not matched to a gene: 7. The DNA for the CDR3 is TGTGCCATCAGTGAGCTGGCGGGGGATAGCTCCTACAATGAGCAGTTCTTC. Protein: CAISELAGDSSYNEQFF.

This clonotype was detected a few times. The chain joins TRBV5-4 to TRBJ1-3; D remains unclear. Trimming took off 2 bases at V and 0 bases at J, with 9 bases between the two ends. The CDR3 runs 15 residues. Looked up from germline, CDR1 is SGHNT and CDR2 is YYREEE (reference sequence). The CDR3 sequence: CASSFRGISGNTIYF. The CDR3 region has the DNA TGTGCCAGCAGCTTCAGAGGAATCTCTGGAAACACCATATATTTT.

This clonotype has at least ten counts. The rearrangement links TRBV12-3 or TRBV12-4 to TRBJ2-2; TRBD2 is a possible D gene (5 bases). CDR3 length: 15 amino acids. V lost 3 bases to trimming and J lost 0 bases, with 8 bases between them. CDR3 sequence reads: CASSFHGANTGELFF. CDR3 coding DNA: TGTGCCAGCAGTTTTCACGGGGCGAACACCGGGGAGCTGTTTTTT.

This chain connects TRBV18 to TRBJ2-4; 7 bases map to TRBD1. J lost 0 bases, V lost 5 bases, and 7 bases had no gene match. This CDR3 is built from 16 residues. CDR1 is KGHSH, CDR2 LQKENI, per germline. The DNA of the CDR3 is TGTGCCAGCTCAACCGACAGGGAAGTAGCCAAAAACATTCAGTACTTC. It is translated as CASSTDREVAKNIQYF. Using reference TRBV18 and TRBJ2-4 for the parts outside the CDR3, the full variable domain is NAGVMQNPRHLVRRRGQEARLRCSPMKGHSHVYWYRQLPEEGLKFMVYLQKENIIDESGMPKERFSAEFPKEGPSILRIQQVVRGDSAAYFCASSTDREVAKNIQYFGAGTRLSVL.

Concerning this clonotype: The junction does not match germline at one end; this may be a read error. The CDR3 DNA is TGCGCCGGCAGCTTCCAGGGAGGGGGTGAAGCTTTCTTT. Translation: CAGSFQGGGEAFF. The V and J genes are TRBV5-1 and TRBJ1-1, with D maybe TRBD1 (6 bases). This CDR3 region has 13 residues. Looked up from germline, CDR1 is SGHRS and CDR2 is YFSETQ.

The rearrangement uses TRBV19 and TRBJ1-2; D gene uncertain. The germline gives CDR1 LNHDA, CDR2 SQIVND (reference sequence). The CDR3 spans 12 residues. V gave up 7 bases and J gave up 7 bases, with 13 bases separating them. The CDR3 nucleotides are TGTGCCAGTACTACAGTAAGGTTTGGCTACACCTTC. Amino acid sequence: CASTTVRFGYTF.

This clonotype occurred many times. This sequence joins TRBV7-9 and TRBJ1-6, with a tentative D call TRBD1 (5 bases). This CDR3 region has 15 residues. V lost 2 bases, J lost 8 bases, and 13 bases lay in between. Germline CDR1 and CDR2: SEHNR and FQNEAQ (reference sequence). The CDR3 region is CASSLTGPGDSPLHF. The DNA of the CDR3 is TGTGCCAGCAGCTTAACGGGACCTGGGGATTCACCCCTCCACTTT.

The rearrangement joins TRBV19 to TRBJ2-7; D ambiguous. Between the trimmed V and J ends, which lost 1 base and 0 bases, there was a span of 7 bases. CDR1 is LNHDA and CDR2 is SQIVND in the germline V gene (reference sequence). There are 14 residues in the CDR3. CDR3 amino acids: CASSIVPNSYEQYF. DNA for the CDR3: TGTGCCAGTAGTATAGTCCCTAACTCCTACGAGCAGTACTTC.

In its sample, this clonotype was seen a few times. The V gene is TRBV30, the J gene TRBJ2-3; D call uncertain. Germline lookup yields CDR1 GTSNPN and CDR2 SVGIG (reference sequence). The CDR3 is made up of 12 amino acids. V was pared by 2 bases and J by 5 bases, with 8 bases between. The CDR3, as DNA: TGTGCCTGGAGTATGATAGTAGATACGCAGTATTTT. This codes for CAWSMIVDTQYF.

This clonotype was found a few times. The CDR3 sequence is CASSSRDREYQETQYF. CDR3 nucleotides: TGTGCCAGCTCCAGCCGGGACAGGGAGTACCAAGAGACCCAGTACTTC. The chain carries TRBV18 and TRBJ2-5; TRBD1 matches at 9 bases. Germline CDR1 reads KGHSH; CDR2 reads LQKENI. This CDR3 contains 16 residues. Unmatched junction bases numbered 8, after V lost 6 bases and J lost 0 bases.

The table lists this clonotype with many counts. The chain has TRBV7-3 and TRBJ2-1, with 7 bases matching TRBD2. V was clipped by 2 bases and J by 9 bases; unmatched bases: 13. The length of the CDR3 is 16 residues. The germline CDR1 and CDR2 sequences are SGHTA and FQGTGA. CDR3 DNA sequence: TGTGCCAGCAGCTTAGCAGGGACTACGAAGGCAGTTGAGCAGTTCTTC. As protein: CASSLAGTTKAVEQFF.

CDR3 region: CASSLVYSGANVLTF. CDR3 DNA: TGTGCCAGCAGCTTGGTCTACTCTGGGGCCAACGTCCTGACTTTC. The chain recombines TRBV12-3 or TRBV12-4 with TRBJ2-6, with D unresolved. There are 15 residues in the CDR3. Trimming cost V 6 bases and J 0 bases, with 9 bases left between them.